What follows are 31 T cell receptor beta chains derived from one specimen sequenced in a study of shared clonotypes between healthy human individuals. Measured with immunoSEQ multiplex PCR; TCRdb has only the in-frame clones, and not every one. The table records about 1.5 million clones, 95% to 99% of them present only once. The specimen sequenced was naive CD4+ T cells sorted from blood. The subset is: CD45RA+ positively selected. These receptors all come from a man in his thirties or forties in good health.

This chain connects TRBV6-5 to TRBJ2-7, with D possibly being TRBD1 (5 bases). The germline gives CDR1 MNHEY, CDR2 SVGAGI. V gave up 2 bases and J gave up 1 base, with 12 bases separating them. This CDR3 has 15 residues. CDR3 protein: CASSYRQGYSYEQYF. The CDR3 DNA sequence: TGTGCCAGCAGTTACCGGCAGGGTTATTCCTACGAGCAGTACTTC.

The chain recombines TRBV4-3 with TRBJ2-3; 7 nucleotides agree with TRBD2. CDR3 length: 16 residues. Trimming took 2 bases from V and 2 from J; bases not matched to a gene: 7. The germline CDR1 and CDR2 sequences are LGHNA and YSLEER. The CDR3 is CASSQSTSWFTDTQYF. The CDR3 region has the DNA TGCGCCAGCAGCCAATCGACTAGCTGGTTCACAGATACGCAGTATTTT.

CDR3: CASSPLSPGTLRAYEQYF. As DNA, the CDR3 is TGTGCCAGCTCACCGCTAAGCCCAGGGACGCTTCGAGCCTACGAGCAGTACTTC. This chain uses TRBV18 with TRBJ2-7, with D tentatively TRBD1 or TRBD2 (5 bases each). CDR3 length: 18 residues. V was cut by 3 bases and J by 2 bases, with 23 bases left in between. Per germline, CDR1 KGHSH and CDR2 LQKENI.

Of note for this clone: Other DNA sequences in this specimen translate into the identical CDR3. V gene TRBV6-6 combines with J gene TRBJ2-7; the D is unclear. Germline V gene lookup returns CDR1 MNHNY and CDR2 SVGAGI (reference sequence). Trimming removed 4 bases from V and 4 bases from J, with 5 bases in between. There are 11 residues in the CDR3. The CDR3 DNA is TGTGCCAGCAGTTCGTTATACGAGCAGTACTTC. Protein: CASSSLYEQYF.

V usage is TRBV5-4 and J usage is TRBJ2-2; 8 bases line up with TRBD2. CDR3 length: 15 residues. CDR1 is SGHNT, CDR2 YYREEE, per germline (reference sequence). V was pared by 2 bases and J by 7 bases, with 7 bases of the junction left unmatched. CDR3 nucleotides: TGTGCCAGCAGCTTTAGCGGGATAGGAGTCGGGGAGCTGTTTTTT. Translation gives CASSFSGIGVGELFF.

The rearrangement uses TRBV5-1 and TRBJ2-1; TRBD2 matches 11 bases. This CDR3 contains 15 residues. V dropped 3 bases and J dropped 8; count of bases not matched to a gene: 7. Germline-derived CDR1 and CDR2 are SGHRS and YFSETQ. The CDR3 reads CASSYSLAGVYEQFF. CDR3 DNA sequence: TGCGCCAGCAGCTACTCACTAGCGGGAGTATATGAGCAGTTCTTC.

CDR3 DNA sequence: TGTGCCAGCAGCGTAGACGCGGGAAAGTTGTCCTACGAGCAGTACTTC. This gives the protein CASSVDAGKLSYEQYF. The chain couples TRBV9 to TRBJ2-7; perhaps TRBD2 as D (6 bases). Trimming removed 0 bases at V and 1 base at J, with 14 bases between. The CDR3 spans 16 residues. CDR1 and CDR2 (germline): SGDLS, YYNGEE. Based on the CDR3 plus reference TRBV9 and TRBJ2-7, the full variable domain is DSGVTQTPKHLITATGQRVTLRCSPRSGDLSVYWYQQSLDQGLQFLIQYYNGEERAKGNILERFSAQQFPDLHSELNLSSLELGDSALYFCASSVDAGKLSYEQYFGPGTRLTVT.

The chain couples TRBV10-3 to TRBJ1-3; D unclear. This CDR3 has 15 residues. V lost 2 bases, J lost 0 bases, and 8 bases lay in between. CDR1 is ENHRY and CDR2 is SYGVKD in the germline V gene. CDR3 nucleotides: TGTGCCATCAGTGAGCACATAAGCTCTGGAAACACCATATATTTT. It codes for CAISEHISSGNTIYF.

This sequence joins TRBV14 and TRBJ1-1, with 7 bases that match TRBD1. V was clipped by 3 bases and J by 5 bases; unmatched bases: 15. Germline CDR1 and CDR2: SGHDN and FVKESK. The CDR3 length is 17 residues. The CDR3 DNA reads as TGTGCCAGCAGCCACCGGGACAGCTTTAACATAGAGACTGAAGCTTTCTTT. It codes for CASSHRDSFNIETEAFF.

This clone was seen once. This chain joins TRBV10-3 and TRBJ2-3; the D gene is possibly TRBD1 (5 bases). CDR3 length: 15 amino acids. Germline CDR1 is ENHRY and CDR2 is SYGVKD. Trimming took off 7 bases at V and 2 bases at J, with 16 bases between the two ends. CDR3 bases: TGTGCCATCACCGCCCTGCCAGGACACACAGATACGCAGTATTTT. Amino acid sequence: CAITALPGHTDTQYF.

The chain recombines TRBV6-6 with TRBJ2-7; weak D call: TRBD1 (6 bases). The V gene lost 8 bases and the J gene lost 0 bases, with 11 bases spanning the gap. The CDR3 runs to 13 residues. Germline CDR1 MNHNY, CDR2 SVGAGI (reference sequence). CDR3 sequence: CASPPGHSYEQYF. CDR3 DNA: TGTGCCAGCCCCCCGGGACACTCCTACGAGCAGTACTTC.

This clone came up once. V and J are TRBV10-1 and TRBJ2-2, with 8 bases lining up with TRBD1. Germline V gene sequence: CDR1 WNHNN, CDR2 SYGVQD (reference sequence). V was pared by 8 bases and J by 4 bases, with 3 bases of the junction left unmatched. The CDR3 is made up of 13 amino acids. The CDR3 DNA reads TGCGCCAGCCTGGACAGGGCCACCGGGGAGCTGTTTTTT. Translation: CASLDRATGELFF.

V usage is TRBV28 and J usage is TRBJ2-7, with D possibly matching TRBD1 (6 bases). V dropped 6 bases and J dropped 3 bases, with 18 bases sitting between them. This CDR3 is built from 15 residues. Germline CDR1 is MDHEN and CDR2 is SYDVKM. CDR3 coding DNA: TGTGCCAGCAGGGACCGACAGGTTTCATACTACGAGCAGTACTTC. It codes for CASRDRQVSYYEQYF.

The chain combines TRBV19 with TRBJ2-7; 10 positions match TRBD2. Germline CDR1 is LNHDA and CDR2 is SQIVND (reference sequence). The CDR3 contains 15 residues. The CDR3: CASGGLAGDHYEQYF. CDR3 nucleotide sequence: TGTGCGTCGGGAGGGCTAGCGGGAGACCACTACGAGCAGTACTTC.

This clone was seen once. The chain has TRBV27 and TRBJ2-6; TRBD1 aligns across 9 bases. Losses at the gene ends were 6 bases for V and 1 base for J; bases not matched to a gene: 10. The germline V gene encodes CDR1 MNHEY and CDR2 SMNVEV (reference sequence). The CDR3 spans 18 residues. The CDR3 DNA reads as TGTGCCAGCAGCCCTGGGGACAGGGTACGGTCTGGGGCCAACGTCCTGACTTTC. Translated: CASSPGDRVRSGANVLTF.

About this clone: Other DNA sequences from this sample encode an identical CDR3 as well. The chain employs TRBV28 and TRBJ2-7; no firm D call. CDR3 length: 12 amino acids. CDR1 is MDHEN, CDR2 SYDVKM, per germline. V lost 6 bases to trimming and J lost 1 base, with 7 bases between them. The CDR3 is CASRGTSYEQYF. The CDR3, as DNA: TGTGCCAGCAGGGGTACTTCCTACGAGCAGTACTTC.

In DNA, the CDR3 is TGTGCCAGCAGTCCGCCCGGGACAGGGGGCGCCGAGCAGTACTTC. Its translation: CASSPPGTGGAEQYF. The V gene is TRBV28, the J gene TRBJ2-7; TRBD1 agrees at 12 bases. This CDR3 is built from 15 residues. The germline V gene encodes CDR1 MDHEN and CDR2 SYDVKM. The junction had 8 bases not matched to a gene; V was cut back by 5 bases and J by 6 bases.

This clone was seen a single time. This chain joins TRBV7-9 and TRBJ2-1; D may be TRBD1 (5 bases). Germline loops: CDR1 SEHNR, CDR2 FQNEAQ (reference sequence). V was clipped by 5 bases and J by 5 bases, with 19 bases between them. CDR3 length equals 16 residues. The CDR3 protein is CASSLILVVGDNEQFF. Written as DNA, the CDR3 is TGTGCCAGCAGCCTTATTCTAGTGGTAGGGGACAATGAGCAGTTCTTC.

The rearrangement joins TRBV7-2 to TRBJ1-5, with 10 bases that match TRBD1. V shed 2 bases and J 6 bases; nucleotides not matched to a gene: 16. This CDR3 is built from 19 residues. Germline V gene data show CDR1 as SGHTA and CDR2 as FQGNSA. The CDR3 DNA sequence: TGTGCCAGCAGCTTACATCACGGGACAGGGGCGATCGCTGGTCAGCCCCAGCATTTT. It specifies CASSLHHGTGAIAGQPQHF.

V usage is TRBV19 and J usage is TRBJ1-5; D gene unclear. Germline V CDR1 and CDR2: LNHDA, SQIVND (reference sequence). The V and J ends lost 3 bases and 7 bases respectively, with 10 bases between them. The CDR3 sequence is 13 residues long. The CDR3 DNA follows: TGTGCCAGTAGTATGGGGATGGTGCAGCCCCAGCATTTT. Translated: CASSMGMVQPQHF. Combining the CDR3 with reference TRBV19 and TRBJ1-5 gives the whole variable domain DGGITQSPKYLFRKEGQNVTLSCEQNLNHDAMYWYRQDPGQGLRLIYYSQIVNDFQKGDIAEGYSVSREKKESFPLTVTSAQKNPTAFYLCASSMGMVQPQHFGDGTRLSIL.

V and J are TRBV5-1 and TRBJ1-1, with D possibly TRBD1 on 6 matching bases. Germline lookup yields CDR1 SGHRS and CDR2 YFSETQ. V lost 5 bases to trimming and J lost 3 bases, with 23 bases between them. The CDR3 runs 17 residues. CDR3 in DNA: TGCGCCAGCAGTCCCACGGTTGGTACAGGGACCTACACTGAAGCTTTCTTT. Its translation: CASSPTVGTGTYTEAFF.

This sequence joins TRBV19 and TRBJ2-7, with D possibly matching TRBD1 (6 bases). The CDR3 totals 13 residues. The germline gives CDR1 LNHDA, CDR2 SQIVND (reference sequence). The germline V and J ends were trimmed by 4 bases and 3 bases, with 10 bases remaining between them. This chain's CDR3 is CASSTGEGYEQYF. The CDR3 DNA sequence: TGTGCCAGTAGTACAGGGGAAGGCTACGAGCAGTACTTC.

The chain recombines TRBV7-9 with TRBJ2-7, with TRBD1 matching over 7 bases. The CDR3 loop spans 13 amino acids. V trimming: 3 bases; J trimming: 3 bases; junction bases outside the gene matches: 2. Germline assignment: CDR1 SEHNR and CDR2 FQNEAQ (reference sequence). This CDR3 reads CASSFRGRYEQYF. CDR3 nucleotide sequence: TGTGCCAGCAGCTTTAGGGGGCGCTACGAGCAGTACTTC.

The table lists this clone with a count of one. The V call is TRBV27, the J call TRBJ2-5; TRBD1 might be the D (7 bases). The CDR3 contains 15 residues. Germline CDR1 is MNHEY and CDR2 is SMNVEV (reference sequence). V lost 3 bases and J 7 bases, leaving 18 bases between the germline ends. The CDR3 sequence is CASSLAPGGKRTQYF. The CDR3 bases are TGTGCCAGCAGTTTGGCGCCAGGGGGGAAGAGGACCCAGTACTTC.

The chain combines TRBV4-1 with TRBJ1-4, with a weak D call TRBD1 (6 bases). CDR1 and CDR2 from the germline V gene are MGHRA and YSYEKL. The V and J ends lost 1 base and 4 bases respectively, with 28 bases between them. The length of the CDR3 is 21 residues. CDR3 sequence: CASSQATGGSVLLLLNEKLFF. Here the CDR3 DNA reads TGCGCCAGCAGCCAAGCAACCGGGGGCTCCGTCCTTCTCCTGCTTAATGAAAAACTGTTTTTT.

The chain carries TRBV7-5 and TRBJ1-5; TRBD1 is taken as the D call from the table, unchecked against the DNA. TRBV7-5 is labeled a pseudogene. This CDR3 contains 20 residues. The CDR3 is CVRSLAWGLSQGAINQPQHF. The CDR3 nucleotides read TGTGTCAGAAGCTTAGCTTGGGGTTTATCACAGGGGGCGATCAATCAGCCCCAGCATTTT.

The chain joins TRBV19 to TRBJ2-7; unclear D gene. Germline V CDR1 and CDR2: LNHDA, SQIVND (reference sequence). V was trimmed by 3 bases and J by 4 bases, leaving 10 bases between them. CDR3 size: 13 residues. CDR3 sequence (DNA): TGTGCCAGTAGTATGCTTCTGGCGTACGAGCAGTACTTC. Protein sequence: CASSMLLAYEQYF.

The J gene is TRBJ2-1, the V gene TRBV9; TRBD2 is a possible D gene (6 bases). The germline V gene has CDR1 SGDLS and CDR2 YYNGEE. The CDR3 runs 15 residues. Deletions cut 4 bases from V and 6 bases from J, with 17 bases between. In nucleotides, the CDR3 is TGTGCCAGCAGCCCCCCGGGGGTTGGGGTCAATGAGCAGTTCTTC. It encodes CASSPPGVGVNEQFF.

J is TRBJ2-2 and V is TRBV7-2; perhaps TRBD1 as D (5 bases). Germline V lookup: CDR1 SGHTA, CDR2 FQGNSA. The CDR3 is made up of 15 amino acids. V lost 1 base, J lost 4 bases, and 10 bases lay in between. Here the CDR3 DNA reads TGTGCCAGCAGCTTAGTAGGGGTTTCCACCGGGGAGCTGTTTTTT. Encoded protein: CASSLVGVSTGELFF.

CDR3 DNA: TGTGCCAGCAGCCTACTAGTCGGACTAGGGACAGCAACTAATGAAAAACTGTTTTTT. The encoded protein is CASSLLVGLGTATNEKLFF. This chain links TRBV7-9 with TRBJ1-4; TRBD1 matches 7 bases. With 5 bases clipped from V and 0 bases from J, the junction kept 15 bases outside the gene matches. In germline, CDR1 is SEHNR, CDR2 FQNEAQ (reference sequence). CDR3 length equals 19 residues.

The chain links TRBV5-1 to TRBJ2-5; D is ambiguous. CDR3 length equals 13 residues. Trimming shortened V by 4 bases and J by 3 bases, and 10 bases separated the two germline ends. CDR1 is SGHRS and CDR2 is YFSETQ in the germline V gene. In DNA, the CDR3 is TGCGCCAGCAGCGAGGAGTGGGAAGAGACCCAGTACTTC. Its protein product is CASSEEWEETQYF.